These T cell receptor beta chains were read from a single sample in a study of blood T cell repertoires in COVID-19. This table comes from immunoSEQ multiplex PCR, and its TCRdb copy is limited to in-frame clones, with some not included. The table lists about 77,000 clones, 80% of them singletons. Sequencing was done on a sample of peripheral blood. Receptors originate from a woman in her 70s with acute or convalescent COVID-19. Both conserved end residues are part of each CDR3. A D gene is named only where the DNA matches it firmly. Clone size is shown for a subset of rows, as once, few, many or a class of expanded clone.

J gene: TRBJ2-3
clone size: NA
D gene: NA
V gene: TRBV24-1
CDR3 protein: CATSDSPGHSDTQYF
CDR3 DNA: TGTGCCACCAGTGACTCCCCTGGGCATTCCGATACGCAGTATTTT

J gene: TRBJ2-7
clone size: once
D gene: NA
V gene: TRBV25-1
CDR3 protein: CASSALYEQYF
CDR3 DNA: TGTGCCAGCAGTGCCCTCTACGAGCAGTACTTC

J gene: TRBJ1-1
clone size: NA
D gene: NA
V gene: TRBV6-5
CDR3 protein: CASSPPDSKAFF
CDR3 DNA: TGTGCCAGCAGTCCCCCGGACTCCAAAGCTTTCTTT

J gene: TRBJ1-5
clone size: NA
D gene: NA
V gene: TRBV19
CDR3 protein: CASSILGGGNQPQHF
CDR3 DNA: TGTGCCAGTAGTATTTTAGGGGGGGGGAATCAGCCCCAGCATTTT

J gene: TRBJ1-5
clone size: NA
D gene: TRBD1
V gene: TRBV2
CDR3 protein: CASSIGQGLKPQHF
CDR3 DNA: TGTGCCAGCAGCATCGGACAGGGCTTAAAGCCCCAGCATTTT

J gene: TRBJ1-1
clone size: NA
D gene: TRBD1
V gene: TRBV29-1
CDR3 protein: CSVGGQGRETEAFF
CDR3 DNA: TGCAGCGTTGGGGGACAGGGGAGAGAGACTGAAGCTTTCTTT

J gene: TRBJ1-2
clone size: few
D gene: NA
V gene: TRBV6-5
CDR3 protein: CASSYNPAVAFNGYTF
CDR3 DNA: TGTGCCAGCAGTTACAACCCTGCGGTAGCATTTAACGGCTACACCTTC

J gene: TRBJ2-7
clone size: few
D gene: TRBD2
V gene: TRBV2
CDR3 protein: CASSAGLAGGYEQYF
CDR3 DNA: TGTGCCAGCAGTGCAGGACTAGCGGGGGGCTACGAGCAGTACTTC

J gene: TRBJ2-1
clone size: once
D gene: TRBD2
V gene: TRBV10-3
CDR3 protein: CATSNPGTTNNEQFF
CDR3 DNA: TGTGCCACCTCGAATCCCGGGACTACCAACAATGAGCAGTTCTTC

J gene: TRBJ1-2
clone size: NA
D gene: TRBD1
V gene: TRBV5-3
CDR3 protein: CARSLQSPGGLRYGYTF
CDR3 DNA: TGTGCCAGAAGCTTGCAATCTCCAGGGGGCCTTAGGTATGGCTACACCTTC

J gene: TRBJ2-1
clone size: NA
D gene: NA
V gene: TRBV5-1
CDR3 protein: CASSFSGDEQFF
CDR3 DNA: TGCGCCAGCAGCTTCTCCGGAGATGAGCAGTTCTTC